This TCR beta chain was found in a study of cytomegalovirus exposure and HLA in healthy donors. Germline V CDR1 and CDR2: SGHVS, FQNEAQ. Trimming cost V 1 base and J 6 bases, with 11 bases left between them. This CDR3 is 14 amino acids long. PCR was performed using 60 Vbeta and 13 Jbeta primers. Authors' methods: Counted up in a later analysis, unique TCR beta chains came to approximately 83 million, with some 9.9 million shared. Produced via immunoSEQ multiplex PCR; TCRdb's table is partial and in-frame only. D and trimming come from the DNA, and the V and J calls and clone size come from that table. The data show more than 75,000 clones, with 70% to 80% seen just once and about 9.1% held by the top ten.

This receptor was identified in a middle-aged man in good health and CMV-seropositive. The chain couples TRBV7-8 to TRBJ2-3, with D perhaps TRBD2 (5 bases). The material sequenced was PBMCs. Written as DNA, the CDR3 is TGTGCCAGCAGCTTAGGAGGGTGGGAGGATACGCAGTATTTT. It yields the protein CASSLGGWEDTQYF.